This is a list of T cell receptor beta chains from one sample in a study of shared clonotypes between healthy human individuals. Libraries were prepared by immunoSEQ multiplex PCR; TCRdb keeps only in-frame clonotypes and omits some of them. The sample has hundreds of thousands of clones; about 74% are singletons. Sequenced sample: memory CD4+ T cells sorted from blood. These TCRs come from a woman under 40 in good health. CDR3s include the opening cysteine and the closing phenylalanine or tryptophan. The order of the fields is J gene, V gene, CDR3 protein.

j_gene: TRBJ2-1; v_gene: TRBV28; CDR3aa: CASSSLVPPGEQFF
j_gene: TRBJ1-2; v_gene: TRBV7-2; CDR3aa: CASSPGTGPNYGYTF
j_gene: TRBJ1-1; v_gene: TRBV19; CDR3aa: CASSLDRGHTEAFF
j_gene: TRBJ2-7; v_gene: TRBV2; CDR3aa: CASRGTGGRYEQYF
j_gene: -; v_gene: TRBV7-9; CDR3aa: CASSSGQGKYDEQYF
j_gene: TRBJ2-1; v_gene: TRBV5-1; CDR3aa: CASSLETGTTGYNEQFF
j_gene: TRBJ1-4; v_gene: TRBV2; CDR3aa: CASSGTTTNEKLFF
j_gene: TRBJ1-5; v_gene: TRBV30; CDR3aa: CAWSTEGVQPQHF
j_gene: TRBJ2-3; v_gene: TRBV19; CDR3aa: CASSAARLSPDTQYF
j_gene: TRBJ2-3; v_gene: TRBV27; CDR3aa: CASSLWSTDTQYF
j_gene: TRBJ1-5; v_gene: TRBV9; CDR3aa: CASSVGTDPPQHF
j_gene: TRBJ2-7; v_gene: TRBV5-1; CDR3aa: CASNTGDSYEQYF
j_gene: TRBJ2-5; v_gene: TRBV5-1; CDR3aa: CASSLSSSARGETQYF
j_gene: TRBJ2-7; v_gene: TRBV7-9; CDR3aa: CASSQAGGRGEQYF
j_gene: TRBJ2-1; v_gene: TRBV19; CDR3aa: CASSMGEAYNEQFF
j_gene: TRBJ1-4; v_gene: TRBV10-3; CDR3aa: CAISEGVNEKLFF
j_gene: TRBJ2-7; v_gene: TRBV7-8; CDR3aa: CASSPRDSLEQYF
j_gene: TRBJ2-7; v_gene: TRBV11-2; CDR3aa: CASSADRGSHEQYF
j_gene: TRBJ1-4; v_gene: TRBV18; CDR3aa: CASSPPDGTGKLFF
j_gene: TRBJ2-2; v_gene: TRBV28; CDR3aa: CASSARRSGTGELFF
j_gene: TRBJ2-7; v_gene: TRBV6-1; CDR3aa: CAIKKLVSYEQYF
j_gene: TRBJ2-1; v_gene: TRBV18; CDR3aa: CASSETGLFVVQFF
j_gene: TRBJ1-2; v_gene: TRBV21-1; CDR3aa: CASSNSGTTLHYGYTF
j_gene: TRBJ1-5; v_gene: TRBV19; CDR3aa: CASNPSQGTQPQHF